This TCR beta chain was captured in a study of T cell responses to AZD1222 COVID-19 vaccine. Assay: immunoSEQ multiplex PCR; the TCRdb copy retains only in-frame clones and omits some. The repertoire includes about 150,000 clones, 88% of them detected once, and 5.4% sits in the top ten. The CDR3 consists of 16 residues. V was pared by 6 bases and J by 0 bases, with 7 bases of the junction left unmatched. Germline CDR1 and CDR2: LGHDT and YNNKEL (reference sequence). The sample consisted of peripheral blood, taken 28 days after the second dose of the MenACWY control vaccine. The chain links TRBV3-1 (or the pseudogene TRBV3-2) to TRBJ1-3, with 8 bases lining up with TRBD1. This receptor was taken from an adult who received the MenACWY meningococcal vaccine as a control. Here the CDR3 DNA reads TGTGCCAGCAGTGGGTCAGGGGGCCTCTCTGGAAACACCATATATTTT. Amino acids: CASSGSGGLSGNTIYF.